The source of this T cell receptor beta chain is a study of tumor-infiltrating lymphocytes in primary liver carcinoma. Study as a whole: Between about 4 and 11 cm across, the tumors were all of stage T1-T3 N0M0. Every sample contained roughly 3.5 to 7.13 million productive TCRbeta reads, and these numbers were similar from one tissue type to another. Findings of the study overall: Tumor specimens were characterized by a significantly higher top-250-clone fraction than blood (p = 0.039).

About this clonotype itself: Antigen unknown.

A primer matching the constant region was used to make TCR beta cDNA from 450 to 550 ng of total RNA. For TCR beta, libraries were produced by three nested multiplex PCR rounds using slightly modified ARM-PCR. TCRdb reanalysed the multiplex PCR reads using MiXCR and keeps one entry per CDR3 protein. The sample has around 330,000 distinct CDR3 sequences, 50% to 60% seen once. Alongside blood RNA obtained from unsorted whole blood, germline DNA was also extracted. The specimen sequenced was peripheral blood. The sequence was obtained from a woman younger than 45 with primary liver carcinoma and hepatitis B virus infection.

In nucleotides, the CDR3 is TGTGCCATCAGTGTAAAACAGGAGGGGAACTATGGCTACACCTTC. Translation gives CAISVKQEGNYGYTF. V gene TRBV10-3 combines with J gene TRBJ1-2, with D possibly TRBD1 on 5 matching bases. Trimming left V 4 bases short and J 2 bases short, with 14 bases between. Germline-derived CDR1 and CDR2 are ENHRY and SYGVKD. The CDR3 length is 15 residues.